This T cell receptor (beta chain) is drawn from a study of T cell clonality in common variable immunodeficiency. Clones were sequenced by immunoSEQ multiplex PCR, and TCRdb holds only the in-frame ones, with some missing. This repertoire lists approximately 30,000 clones without singletons; almost 4.5% sits in the top ten. This clone was observed many times. Source material: peripheral blood mononuclear cells. This clonotype originated in a person between 18 and 75 years old in good health.

The sequenced part of the CDR3 DNA is TGTGCCAGCAGCATGCAGGGTGTTGGCAATCAGCCC. Encoded protein: CASSMQGVGNQP. The complete CDR3 reads CASSMQGVGNQPQHF. The J gene is TRBJ1-5, the V gene TRBV7-8; D may be TRBD1 (5 bases). The observed sequence ends 3 residues before the CDR3 terminus, with the missing tail filled in from the germline J gene. The germline V and J ends were trimmed by 5 bases and 2 bases, with 13 bases remaining between them. The V gene's germline CDR1 is SGHVS and CDR2 FQNEAQ. This CDR3 spans 15 amino acids.